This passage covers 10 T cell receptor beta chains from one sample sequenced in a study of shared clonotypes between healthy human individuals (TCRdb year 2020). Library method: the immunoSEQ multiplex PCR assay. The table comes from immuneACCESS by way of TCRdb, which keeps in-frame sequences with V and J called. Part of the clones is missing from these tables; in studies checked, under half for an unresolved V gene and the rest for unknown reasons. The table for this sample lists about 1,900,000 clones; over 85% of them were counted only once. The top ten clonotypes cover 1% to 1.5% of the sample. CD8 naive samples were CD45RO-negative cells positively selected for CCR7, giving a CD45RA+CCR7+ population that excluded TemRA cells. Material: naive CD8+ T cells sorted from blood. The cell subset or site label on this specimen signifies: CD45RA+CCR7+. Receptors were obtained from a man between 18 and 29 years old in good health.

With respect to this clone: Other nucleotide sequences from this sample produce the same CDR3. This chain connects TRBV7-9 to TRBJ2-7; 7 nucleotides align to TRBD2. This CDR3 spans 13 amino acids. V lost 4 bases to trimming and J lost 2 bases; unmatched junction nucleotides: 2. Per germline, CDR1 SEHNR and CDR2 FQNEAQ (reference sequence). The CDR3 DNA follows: TGTGCCAGCAGCTCCGGGACTACCTACGAGCAGTACTTC. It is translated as CASSSGTTYEQYF.

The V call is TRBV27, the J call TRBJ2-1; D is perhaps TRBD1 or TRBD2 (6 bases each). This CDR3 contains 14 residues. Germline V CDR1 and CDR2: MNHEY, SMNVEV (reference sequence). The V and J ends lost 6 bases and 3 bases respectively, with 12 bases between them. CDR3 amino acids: CASRWGAVYNEQFF. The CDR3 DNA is TGTGCCAGCAGGTGGGGGGCGGTCTACAATGAGCAGTTCTTC.

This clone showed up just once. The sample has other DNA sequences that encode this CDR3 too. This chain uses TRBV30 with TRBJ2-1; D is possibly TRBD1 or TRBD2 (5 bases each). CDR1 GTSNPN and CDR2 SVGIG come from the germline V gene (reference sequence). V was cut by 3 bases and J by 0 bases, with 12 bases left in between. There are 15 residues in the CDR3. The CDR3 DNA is TGTGCCTGGAGCGACGGGGCCAGCTCCTACAATGAGCAGTTCTTC. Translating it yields CAWSDGASSYNEQFF. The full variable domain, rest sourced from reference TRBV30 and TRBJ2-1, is SQTIHQWPATLVQPVGSPLSLECTVEGTSNPNLYWYRQAAGRGLQLLFYSVGIGQISSEVPQNLSASRPQDRQFILSSKKLLLSDSGFYLCAWSDGASSYNEQFFGPGTRLTVL.

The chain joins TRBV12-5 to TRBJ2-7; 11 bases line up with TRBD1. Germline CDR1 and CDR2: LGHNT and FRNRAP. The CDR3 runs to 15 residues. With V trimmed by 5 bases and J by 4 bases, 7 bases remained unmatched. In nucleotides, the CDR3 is TGTGCTAGTGGTAGATCCGGGACAGGGGGTTACGAGCAGTACTTC. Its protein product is CASGRSGTGGYEQYF.

The CDR3 sequence is CASSSGGPYNEQFF. The DNA of the CDR3 is TGTGCCAGCTCAAGCGGGGGCCCGTACAATGAGCAGTTCTTC. The V gene is TRBV18, the J gene TRBJ2-1; 8 nucleotides line up with TRBD2. J was trimmed by 4 bases and V by 5 bases; bases with no gene match: 4. This CDR3 comprises 14 residues. Per the germline V gene, CDR1 is KGHSH and CDR2 is LQKENI.

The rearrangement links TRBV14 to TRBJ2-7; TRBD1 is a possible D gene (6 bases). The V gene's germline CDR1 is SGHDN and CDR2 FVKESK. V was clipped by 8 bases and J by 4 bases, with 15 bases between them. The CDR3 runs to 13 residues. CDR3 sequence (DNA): TGTGCCAGCGGTTGGGGGCTCGCTTACGAGCAGTACTTC. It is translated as CASGWGLAYEQYF.

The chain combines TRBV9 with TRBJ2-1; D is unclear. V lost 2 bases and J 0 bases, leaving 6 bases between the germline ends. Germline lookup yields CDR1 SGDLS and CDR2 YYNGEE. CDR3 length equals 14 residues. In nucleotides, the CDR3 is TGTGCCAGCAGCGTTAGGAGCTCCTACAATGAGCAGTTCTTC. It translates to CASSVRSSYNEQFF.

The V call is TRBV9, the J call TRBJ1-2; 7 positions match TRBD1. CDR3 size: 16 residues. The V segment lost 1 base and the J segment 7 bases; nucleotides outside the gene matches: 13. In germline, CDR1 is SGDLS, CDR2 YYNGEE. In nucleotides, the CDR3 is TGTGCCAGCAGCGTAAATCAGGGGGACGGGGCCGGTGGCTACACCTTC. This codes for CASSVNQGDGAGGYTF.

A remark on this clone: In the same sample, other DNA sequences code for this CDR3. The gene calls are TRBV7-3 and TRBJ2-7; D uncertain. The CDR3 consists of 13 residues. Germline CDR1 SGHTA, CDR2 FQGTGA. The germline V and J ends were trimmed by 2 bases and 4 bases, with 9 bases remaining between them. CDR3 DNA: TGTGCCAGCAGCTTAGGGATTTCTTACGAGCAGTACTTC. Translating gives CASSLGISYEQYF.

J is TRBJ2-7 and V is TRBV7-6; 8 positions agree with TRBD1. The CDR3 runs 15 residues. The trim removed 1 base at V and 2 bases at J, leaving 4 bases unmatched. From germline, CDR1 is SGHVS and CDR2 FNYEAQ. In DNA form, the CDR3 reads TGTGCCAGCAGCTTAGGCAACAGGGGGGCCTACGAGCAGTACTTC. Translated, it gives CASSLGNRGAYEQYF.